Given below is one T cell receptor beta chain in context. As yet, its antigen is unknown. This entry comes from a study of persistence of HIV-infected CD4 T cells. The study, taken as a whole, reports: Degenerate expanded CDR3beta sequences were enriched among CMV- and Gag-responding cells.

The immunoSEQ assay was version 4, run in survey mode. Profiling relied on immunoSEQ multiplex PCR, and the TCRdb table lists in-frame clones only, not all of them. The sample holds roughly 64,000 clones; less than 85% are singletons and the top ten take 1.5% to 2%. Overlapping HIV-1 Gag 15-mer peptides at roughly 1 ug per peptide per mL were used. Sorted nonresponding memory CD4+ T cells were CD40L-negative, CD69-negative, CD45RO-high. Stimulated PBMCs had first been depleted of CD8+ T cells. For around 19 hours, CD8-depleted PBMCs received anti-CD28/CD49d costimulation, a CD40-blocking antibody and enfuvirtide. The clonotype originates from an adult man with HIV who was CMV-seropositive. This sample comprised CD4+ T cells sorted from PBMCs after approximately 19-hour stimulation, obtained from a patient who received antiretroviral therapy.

Here the CDR3 reads CASTLNYGYTF. CDR3 DNA: TGTGCCAGCACCTTGAACTATGGCTACACCTTC. V is TRBV2 and J is TRBJ1-2; D ambiguous. From germline, CDR1 is SNHLY and CDR2 FYNNEI. Trimming stripped 7 bases from V and 2 bases from J, with 5 bases between. This CDR3 spans 11 amino acids.